This T cell receptor (beta chain) was sequenced in a study of OX40 agonist ivuxolimab in advanced cancers. Looking at the study overall: Ivuxolimab was an agonistic, fully human IgG2 monoclonal antibody directed against OX40 (CD134), a costimulatory receptor. Intravenous ivuxolimab was administered to patients every 2 weeks at six dose levels: 0.01, 0.1, 0.3, 1.5, 3 and 10 mg/kg. Of the approximately 50 dose-escalation patients, hepatocellular carcinoma was present in around 20, melanoma in about 15, renal cell carcinoma in 9 and head and neck cancer in 9. In the dose-escalation cohort, 82.7% of patients were male, and the mean age was approximately 55 years, with a range of roughly 20 to 80. Patients were allowed to have had prior anti-PD-1, anti-PD-L1 or anti-CTLA-4 therapy, and 40% of the dose-escalation patients had been treated with checkpoint inhibitors. Partial responses occurred in three dose-escalation patients, of whom one had hepatocellular carcinoma and two had cutaneous melanoma. The purpose of peripheral TCRbeta sequencing was to test whether ivuxolimab changed TCR sequence diversity and led to clonal T-cell expansion. The paper describes the monotherapy dose-escalation part (N = 52 patients) of the phase I trial of ivuxolimab.

To sequence the TCRbeta CDR3 region, genomic DNA was isolated from the sorted cells. The immunoSEQ Assay was used to sequence the TCRbeta CDR3 regions. Sourced from immuneACCESS, this table was stored by TCRdb with only in-frame sequences that have V and J called. A share of the clones is absent; for the studies checked, an unresolved V gene accounts for under half, and the remainder has no known explanation. Present in this sample are tens of thousands of clones, more than 75% of which were seen just once. Approximately 3.6% of the sample rests with the top ten. Reading from cysteine to phenylalanine, the CDR3 counts 10 amino acids. Of the read, only the CDR3 DNA is kept; its 30 bases are in frame from base 1. CDR1 SGHTA and CDR2 FQGNSA were looked up in the germline V gene. As regards this clone: The clone's antigen remains unknown. There are no base qualities to consult, and no much larger clone falls within one base.

General study outcomes and caveats: After ivuxolimab, more expanded clones were found on average in CD8+ T cells than in CD4+ T cells. Low levels of normalized T-cell clonal expansion were also shown by some nonresponding patients. The antigen specificity of the peripheral T cells that underwent clonal expansion was not determined. Partial responders in the 0.1-3.0 mg/kg groups had among the lowest normalized peripheral clonal expansion, especially among CD8+ T cells. At doses of 0.1 to 3.0 mg/kg, clonal expansion of both CD4+ and CD8+ T cells in blood was seen between baseline and week 6.

Patients with autoimmune disease history or receiving systemic immunosuppression were excluded from the trial. Peripheral blood for TCR sequencing was drawn from every dose cohort at baseline, at cycle 4 day 1 and at cycle 7 day 1. The samples were drawn from a first-in-human, open-label, multicenter phase I dose-escalation trial of ivuxolimab. Adults with locally advanced or metastatic head and neck squamous cell, hepatocellular, melanoma or renal cell carcinoma were enrolled in the trial. Before TCR sequencing, CD4+ T cells and CD8+ T cells were sorted from peripheral blood as separate populations.

The chain uses TRBV7-2 and TRBJ2-1, with TRBD1 matching 8 junction bases. The sequence derives from an adult with an advanced solid tumor such as melanoma, head and neck, liver or kidney cancer. The sample here was CD4+ or CD8+ T cells sorted from blood, taken in a trial of the OX40 agonist ivuxolimab. At the DNA level, the sequence is TGTGCGACAGGGGCCAATGAGCAGTTCTTC. Its translation is CATGANEQFF.